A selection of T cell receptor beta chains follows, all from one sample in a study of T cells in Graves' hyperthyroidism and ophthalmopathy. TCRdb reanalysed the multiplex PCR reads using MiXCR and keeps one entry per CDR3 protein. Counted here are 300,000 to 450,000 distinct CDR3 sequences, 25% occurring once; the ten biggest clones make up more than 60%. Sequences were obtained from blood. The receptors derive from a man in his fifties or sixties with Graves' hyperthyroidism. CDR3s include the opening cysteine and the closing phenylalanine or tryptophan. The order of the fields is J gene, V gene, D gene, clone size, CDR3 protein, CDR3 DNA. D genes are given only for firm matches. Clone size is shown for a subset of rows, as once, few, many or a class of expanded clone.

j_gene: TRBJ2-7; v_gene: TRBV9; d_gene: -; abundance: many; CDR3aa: CAIRFSEQYF; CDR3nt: TGTGCCATCAGATTCTCCGAGCAGTACTTC
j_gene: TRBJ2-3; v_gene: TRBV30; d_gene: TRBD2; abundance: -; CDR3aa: CANRLAGTQYF; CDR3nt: TGTGCCAACCGACTAGCGGGTACGCAGTATTTT
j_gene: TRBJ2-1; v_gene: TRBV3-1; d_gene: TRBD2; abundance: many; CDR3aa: CASSEGAGGLREQFF; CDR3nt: TGTGCCAGCAGCGAAGGAGCGGGAGGCCTGAGGGAGCAGTTCTTC
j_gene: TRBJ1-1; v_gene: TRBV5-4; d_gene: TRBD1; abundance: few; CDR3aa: CASSTRQGGAEAFF; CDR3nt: TGTGCCAGCAGCACTAGACAGGGGGGGGCTGAAGCTTTCTTT
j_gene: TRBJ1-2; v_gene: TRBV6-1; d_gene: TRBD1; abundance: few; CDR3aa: CASSGQGSNYGYTF; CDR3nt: TGTGCCAGCAGTGGACAGGGCTCTAACTATGGCTACACCTTC
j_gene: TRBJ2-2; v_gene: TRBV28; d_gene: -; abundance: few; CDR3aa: CASRSPTGRTGELFF; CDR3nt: TGTGCCAGCAGAAGCCCAACAGGGAGGACCGGGGAGCTGTTTTTT
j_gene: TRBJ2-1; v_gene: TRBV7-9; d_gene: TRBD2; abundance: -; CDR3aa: CASSLDSGKSEFF; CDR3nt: TGTGCCAGCAGCTTAGATAGCGGGAAGTCTGAGTTCTTC
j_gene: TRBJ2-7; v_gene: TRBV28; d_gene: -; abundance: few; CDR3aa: CASSFGLAGPPYEQYF; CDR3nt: TGTGCCAGCAGTTTTGGTCTCGCAGGGCCTCCCTACGAGCAGTACTTC
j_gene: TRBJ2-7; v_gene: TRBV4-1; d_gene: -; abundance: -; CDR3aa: CASSQARGAGYEQYF; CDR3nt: TGCGCCAGCAGCCAGGCGCGAGGGGCGGGGTACGAGCAGTACTTC
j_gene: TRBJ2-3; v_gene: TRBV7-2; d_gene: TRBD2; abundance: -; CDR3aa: CASSFASGNTDTQYF; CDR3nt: TGTGCCAGCAGCTTCGCTAGCGGGAACACAGATACGCAGTATTTT
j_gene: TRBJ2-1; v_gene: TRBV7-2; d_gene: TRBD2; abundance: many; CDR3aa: CASSLGGRAGNEQFF; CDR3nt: TGTGCCAGCAGCTTAGGCGGGAGGGCCGGGAATGAGCAGTTCTTC
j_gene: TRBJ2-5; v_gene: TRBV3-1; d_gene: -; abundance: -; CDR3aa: CASSSGPGETQYF; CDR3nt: TGTGCCAGCAGCTCAGGGCCGGGTGAGACCCAGTACTTC
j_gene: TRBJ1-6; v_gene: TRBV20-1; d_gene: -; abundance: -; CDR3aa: CSARDNGGGGAYRSPLHF; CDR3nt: TGCAGTGCTAGAGATAACGGTGGCGGAGGGGCTTATCGGTCACCCCTCCACTTT
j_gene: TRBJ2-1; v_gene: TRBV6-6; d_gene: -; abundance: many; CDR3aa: CASSYRPARINEQFF; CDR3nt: TGTGCCAGCAGTTACCGGCCAGCTAGGATCAATGAGCAGTTCTTC
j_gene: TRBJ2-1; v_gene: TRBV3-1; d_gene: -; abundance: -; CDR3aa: CASSPPRDKYNEQFF; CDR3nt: TGTGCCAGCAGCCCCCCAAGGGACAAATACAATGAGCAGTTCTTC
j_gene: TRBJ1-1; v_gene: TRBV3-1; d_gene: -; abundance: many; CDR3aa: CASSQIGGSEAFF; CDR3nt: TGTGCCAGCAGCCAAATCGGGGGCAGTGAAGCTTTCTTT
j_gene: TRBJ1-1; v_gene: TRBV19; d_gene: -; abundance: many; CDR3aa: CASSLGRNTEAFF; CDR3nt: TGTGCCAGCAGCTTAGGAAGGAACACTGAAGCTTTCTTT
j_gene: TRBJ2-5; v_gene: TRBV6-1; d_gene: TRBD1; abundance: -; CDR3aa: CASSEAFRDRGPETQYF; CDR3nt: TGTGCCAGCAGTGAAGCGTTTAGGGACAGGGGGCCCGAGACCCAGTACTTC
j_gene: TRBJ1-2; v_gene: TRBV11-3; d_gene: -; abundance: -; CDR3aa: CASSFARDGYTF; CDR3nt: TGTGCCAGCAGCTTCGCGCGGGATGGCTACACCTTC
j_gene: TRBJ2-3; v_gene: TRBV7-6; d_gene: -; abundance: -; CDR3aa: CASSSRTGKLTDTQYF; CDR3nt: TGTGCCAGCAGCTCCCGGACCGGGAAATTGACAGATACGCAGTATTTT
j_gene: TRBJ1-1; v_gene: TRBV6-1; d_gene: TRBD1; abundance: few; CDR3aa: CASSGRQGGTEAFF; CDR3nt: TGTGCCAGCAGCGGCAGACAGGGAGGAACTGAAGCTTTCTTT
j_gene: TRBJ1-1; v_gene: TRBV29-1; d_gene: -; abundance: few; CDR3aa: CSVERGYTEAFF; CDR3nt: TGCAGCGTTGAGCGGGGATACACTGAAGCTTTCTTT
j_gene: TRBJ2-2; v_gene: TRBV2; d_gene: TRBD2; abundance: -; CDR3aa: CASSETSESTGELFF; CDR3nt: TGTGCCAGCAGTGAGACTAGCGAATCCACCGGGGAGCTGTTTTTT
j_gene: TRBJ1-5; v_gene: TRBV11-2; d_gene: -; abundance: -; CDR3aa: CASSLEGSWQPQHF; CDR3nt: TGTGCCAGCAGCCTTGAGGGGTCCTGGCAGCCCCAGCATTTT
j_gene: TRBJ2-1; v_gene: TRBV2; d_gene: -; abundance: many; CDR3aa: CASSESRGGEQFF; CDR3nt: TGTGCCAGCAGTGAATCCCGGGGTGGGGAGCAGTTCTTC
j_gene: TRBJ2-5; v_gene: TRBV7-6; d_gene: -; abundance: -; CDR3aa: CASSLAQGGETQYF; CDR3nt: TGTGCCAGCAGCTTAGCGCAGGGCGGAGAGACCCAGTACTTC
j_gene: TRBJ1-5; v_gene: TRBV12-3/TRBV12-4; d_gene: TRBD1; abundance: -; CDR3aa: CASSPPRDRDSNQPQHF; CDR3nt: TGTGCCAGCAGTCCCCCCCGGGACAGGGATAGCAATCAGCCCCAGCATTTT
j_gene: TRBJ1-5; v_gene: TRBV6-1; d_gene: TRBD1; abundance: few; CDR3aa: CASSGDRAQPQHF; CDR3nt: TGTGCCAGCAGCGGGGACAGGGCTCAGCCCCAGCATTTT
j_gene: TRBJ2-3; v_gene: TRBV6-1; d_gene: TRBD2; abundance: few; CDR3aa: CASASGITDTQYF; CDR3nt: TGTGCCAGCGCTAGCGGAATCACAGATACGCAGTATTTT
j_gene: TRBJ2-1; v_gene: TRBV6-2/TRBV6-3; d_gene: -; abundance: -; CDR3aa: CASSWGEQFF; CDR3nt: TGTGCCAGCAGTTGGGGTGAGCAGTTCTTC
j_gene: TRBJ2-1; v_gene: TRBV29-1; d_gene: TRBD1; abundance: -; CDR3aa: CSATGTGEDEQFF; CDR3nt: TGCAGCGCTACCGGGACAGGGGAGGATGAGCAGTTCTTC
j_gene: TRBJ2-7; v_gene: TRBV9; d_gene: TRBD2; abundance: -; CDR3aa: CASSVSTSGIYEQYF; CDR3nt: TGTGCCAGCAGCGTATCGACTAGCGGGATCTACGAGCAGTACTTC
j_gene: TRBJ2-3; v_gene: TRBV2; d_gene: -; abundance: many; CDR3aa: CASSEEGVGTDTQYF; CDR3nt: TGTGCCAGCAGTGAGGAGGGAGTGGGGACAGATACGCAGTATTTT
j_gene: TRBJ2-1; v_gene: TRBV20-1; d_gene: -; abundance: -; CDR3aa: CSARDPGIWSYNEQFF; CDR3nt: TGCAGTGCTAGAGATCCGGGGATTTGGTCCTACAATGAGCAGTTCTTC
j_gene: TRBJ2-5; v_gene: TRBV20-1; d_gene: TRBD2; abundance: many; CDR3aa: CSARGLVETQYF; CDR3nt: TGCAGTGCTAGGGGACTAGTGGAGACCCAGTACTTC
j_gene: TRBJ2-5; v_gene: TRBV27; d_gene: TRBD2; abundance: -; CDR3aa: CASSSRLAGGRETQYF; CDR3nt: TGTGCCAGCAGTTCCAGACTAGCGGGAGGAAGGGAGACCCAGTACTTC
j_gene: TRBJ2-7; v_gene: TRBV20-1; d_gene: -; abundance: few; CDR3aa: CSARWLRQSSYEQHF; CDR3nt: TGCAGTGCTAGGTGGCTTAGACAGAGCTCCTACGAGCAGCACTTC
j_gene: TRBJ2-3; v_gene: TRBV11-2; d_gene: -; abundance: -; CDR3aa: CASSLETLDTQYF; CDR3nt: TGTGCCAGCAGCTTAGAGACTTTAGATACGCAGTATTTT
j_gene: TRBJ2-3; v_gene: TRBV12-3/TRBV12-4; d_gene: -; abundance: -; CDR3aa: CASSLDGTGDTQYF; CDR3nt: TGTGCCAGCAGTTTAGACGGGACGGGAGATACGCAGTATTTT
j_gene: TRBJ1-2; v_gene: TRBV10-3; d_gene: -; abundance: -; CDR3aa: CAIRTPGVSYGYTF; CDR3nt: TGTGCCATCAGGACTCCAGGGGTCTCCTATGGCTACACCTTC
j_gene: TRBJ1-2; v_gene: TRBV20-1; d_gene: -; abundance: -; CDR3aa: CSARDPDYGYTF; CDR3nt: TGCAGTGCTCGAGACCCCGACTATGGCTACACCTTC
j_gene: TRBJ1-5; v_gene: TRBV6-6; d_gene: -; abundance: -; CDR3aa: CASSYSAPRAGQPQHF; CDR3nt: TGTGCCAGCAGTTACTCGGCTCCCCGGGCTGGACAGCCCCAGCATTTT
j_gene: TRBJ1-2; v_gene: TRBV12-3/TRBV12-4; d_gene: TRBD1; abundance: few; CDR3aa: CASSYQGARVDGYTF; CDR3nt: TGTGCCAGCAGTTACCAGGGGGCTCGGGTCGATGGCTACACCTTC
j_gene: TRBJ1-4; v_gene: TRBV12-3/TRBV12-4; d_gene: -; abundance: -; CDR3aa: CARSFPQGGNEKLFF; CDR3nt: TGTGCCCGCAGTTTCCCACAGGGAGGGAATGAAAAACTGTTTTTT
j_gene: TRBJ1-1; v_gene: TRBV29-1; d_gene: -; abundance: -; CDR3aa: CSVGPQGNTEAFF; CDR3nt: TGCAGCGTTGGCCCCCAGGGGAACACTGAAGCTTTCTTT
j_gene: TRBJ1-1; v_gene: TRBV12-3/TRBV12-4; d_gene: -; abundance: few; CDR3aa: CASIPNGGEAFF; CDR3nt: TGTGCCAGCATTCCGAATGGGGGTGAAGCTTTCTTT
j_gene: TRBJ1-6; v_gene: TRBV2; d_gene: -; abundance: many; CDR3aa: CASSGEGHNSPLHF; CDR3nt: TGTGCCAGCAGCGGGGAGGGCCATAATTCACCCCTCCACTTT
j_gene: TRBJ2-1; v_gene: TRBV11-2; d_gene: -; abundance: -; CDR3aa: CASSSSPESSYNEQFF; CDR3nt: TGTGCCAGCAGCTCGTCTCCGGAAAGCTCCTACAATGAGCAGTTCTTC
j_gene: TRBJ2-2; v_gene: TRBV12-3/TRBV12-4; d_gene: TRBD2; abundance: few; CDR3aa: CASSPSGIGTGELFF; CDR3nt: TGTGCCAGCAGCCCGAGCGGGATAGGTACCGGGGAGCTGTTTTTT
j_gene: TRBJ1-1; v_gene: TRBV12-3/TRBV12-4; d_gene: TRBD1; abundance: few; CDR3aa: CASSGQGTAFF; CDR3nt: TGTGCCAGCAGTGGACAGGGGACAGCTTTCTTT
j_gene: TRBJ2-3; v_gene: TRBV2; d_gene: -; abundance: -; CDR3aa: CASKGLADTQYF; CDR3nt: TGTGCCAGCAAGGGGTTGGCAGATACGCAGTATTTT
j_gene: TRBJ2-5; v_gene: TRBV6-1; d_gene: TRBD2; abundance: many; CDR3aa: CASTKLAGDQETQYF; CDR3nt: TGTGCCAGCACCAAACTAGCGGGAGACCAAGAGACCCAGTACTTC
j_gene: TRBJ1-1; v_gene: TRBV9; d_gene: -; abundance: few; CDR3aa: CASSVESSGGSEAFF; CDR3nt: TGTGCCAGCAGCGTAGAGTCCTCGGGGGGATCTGAAGCTTTCTTT
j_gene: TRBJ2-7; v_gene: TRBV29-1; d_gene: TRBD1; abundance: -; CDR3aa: CSARLRDRGHEQYF; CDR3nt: TGCAGCGCCCGCCTCCGGGACAGGGGACACGAGCAGTACTTC